The 24 T cell receptor beta chains reported below all come from one sample, sequenced in a study of T cell responses to AZD1222 COVID-19 vaccine. The protocol was immunoSEQ multiplex PCR, while the TCRdb copy is restricted to in-frame clones and leaves out a portion. The repertoire holds 150,000 or so clones, with 90% as singletons. Sample: peripheral blood, taken on day 0 of AZD1222 vaccination. Every receptor here comes from an adult in good health.

The DNA of the CDR3 is TGTGCCAGCCACGAGGTAGGGACAGGCCTTGGGGATGAGCAGTTCTTC. Amino acids: CASHEVGTGLGDEQFF. The J gene is TRBJ2-1, the V gene TRBV19; 8 nucleotides match TRBD1. The trim removed 9 bases at V and 8 bases at J, leaving 18 bases unmatched. Germline lookup yields CDR1 LNHDA and CDR2 SQIVND (reference sequence). The CDR3 runs to 16 residues. Full variable domain (rest looked up from reference TRBV19 and TRBJ2-1): DGGITQSPKYLFRKEGQNVTLSCEQNLNHDAMYWYRQDPGQGLRLIYYSQIVNDFQKGDIAEGYSVSREKKESFPLTVTSAQKNPTAFYLCASHEVGTGLGDEQFFGPGTRLTVL.

The chain has TRBV6-5 and TRBJ1-6; possibly TRBD1 for D (5 bases). CDR3 size: 14 residues. The germline V and J ends were trimmed by 6 bases and 10 bases, with 16 bases remaining between them. Germline lookup yields CDR1 MNHEY and CDR2 SVGAGI. CDR3 sequence (DNA): TGTGCCAGCAGCCACACCAGGGTTGACTCACCCCTCCACTTT. This codes for CASSHTRVDSPLHF.

The gene calls are TRBV5-1 and TRBJ1-1; possibly TRBD1 for D (5 bases). In germline, CDR1 is SGHRS, CDR2 YFSETQ. Trimming shortened V by 0 bases and J by 1 base, and 10 bases separated the two germline ends. The CDR3 consists of 15 residues. CDR3 nucleotide sequence: TGCGCCAGCAGCTTGGGTGGGGCTAGGAACACTGAAGCTTTCTTT. Protein: CASSLGGARNTEAFF.

The V call is TRBV4-1, the J call TRBJ2-2, with D perhaps being TRBD1 or TRBD2 (5 bases each). With 2 bases removed from V and 4 bases from J, the gap between germline ends came to 14 bases. From germline, CDR1 is MGHRA and CDR2 YSYEKL. The CDR3 has 16 amino acids. CDR3 nucleotide sequence: TGCGCCAGCAGCCAATCAGCGGCTGGGGGCACCGGGGAGCTGTTTTTT. Encoded protein: CASSQSAAGGTGELFF.

J is TRBJ2-7 and V is TRBV5-4, with D perhaps given as TRBD1 or TRBD2 (5 bases each). The CDR3 has 14 amino acids. V was pared by 2 bases and J by 3 bases, with 12 bases between. CDR1 is SGHNT, CDR2 YYREEE, per germline (reference sequence). CDR3 protein: CASSFGTVFYEQYF. CDR3 nucleotide sequence: TGTGCCAGCAGCTTCGGGACGGTCTTCTACGAGCAGTACTTC.

The V call is TRBV28, the J call TRBJ1-2; 8 positions agree with TRBD1. Looked up from germline, CDR1 is MDHEN and CDR2 is SYDVKM. V was pared by 6 bases and J by 1 base, with 4 bases of the junction left unmatched. CDR3 length equals 14 residues. CDR3 sequence: CASRGQGLNYGYTF. CDR3 DNA sequence: TGTGCCAGCAGAGGACAGGGCCTTAACTATGGCTACACCTTC.

This chain connects TRBV21-1 to TRBJ2-1; the table names TRBD2, a call not compared with the DNA. TRBV21-1 is described as a pseudogene. The length of the CDR3 is 16 residues. In nucleotides, the CDR3 is TGTGCCAGCAGCGGGAGGGGCCCCCTCTCCTACAATGAGCAGTTCTTC. Its protein is CASSGRGPLSYNEQFF.

The V and J genes are TRBV6-5 and TRBJ1-2, with 7 bases fitting TRBD1. Germline values: CDR1 MNHEY, CDR2 SVGAGI. The CDR3 is made up of 15 amino acids. Unmatched junction bases numbered 9, after V lost 0 bases and J lost 8 bases. CDR3 in amino acids: CASSYSPDRMEGYTF. CDR3 DNA sequence: TGTGCCAGCAGTTACTCCCCGGACAGGATGGAAGGCTACACCTTC.

This clone turned up a few times. J is TRBJ1-5 and V is TRBV18, with D possibly being TRBD1 (5 bases). The germline V gene encodes CDR1 KGHSH and CDR2 LQKENI. This CDR3 is built from 14 residues. Trimming removed 3 bases from V and 6 bases from J, with 12 bases in between. CDR3 sequence (DNA): TGTGCCAGCTCACCCGACAGTGGCTCTCAGCCCCAGCATTTT. Protein product: CASSPDSGSQPQHF.

The chain combines TRBV12-5 with TRBJ1-5; D unresolved. The CDR3 is 12 amino acids. V shed 2 bases and J shed 7 bases, with 6 bases lying between them. Germline V CDR1 and CDR2: LGHNT, FRNRAP. CDR3 region: CASGLSTQPQHF. The CDR3 region has the DNA TGTGCTAGTGGTTTGTCCACCCAGCCCCAGCATTTT.

CDR3 region: CASSFAGSASPRSYEQYF. In DNA, the CDR3 is TGTGCCAGCAGCTTCGCGGGTTCCGCTAGTCCCCGCTCCTACGAGCAGTACTTC. This rearrangement joins TRBV5-4 to TRBJ2-7, with D perhaps matching TRBD2 (5 bases). This CDR3 is 18 amino acids long. The germline gives CDR1 SGHNT, CDR2 YYREEE (reference sequence). The germline V and J ends were trimmed by 2 bases and 0 bases, with 21 bases remaining between them. Filled out from reference TRBV5-4 and TRBJ2-7, the complete variable domain reads ETGVTQSPTHLIKTRGQQVTLRCSSQSGHNTVSWYQQALGQGPQFIFQYYREEENGRGNFPPRFSGLQFPNYSSELNVNALELDDSALYLCASSFAGSASPRSYEQYFGPGTRLTVT.

The chain links TRBV12-3 or TRBV12-4 to TRBJ1-1; no firm D call. V was shortened by 3 bases and J by 1 base, with 6 bases between the two germline ends. The length of the CDR3 is 13 residues. CDR3: CASSFTENTEAFF. The CDR3 bases are TGTGCCAGCAGTTTCACAGAGAACACTGAAGCTTTCTTT.

With regard to this clone: Germline is not matched at one junction end, which may reflect a read error. The V call is TRBV7-7, the J call TRBJ1-5, with 10 bases that match TRBD1. Germline V CDR1 and CDR2: SSHAT, FNYEAQ (reference sequence). This CDR3 has 17 residues. CDR3 in amino acids: CASKGQGLWGSNQPQHF. The CDR3 DNA reads TGTGCTAGCAAGGGACAGGGGCTATGGGGTAGCAATCAGCCCCAGCATTTT.

The rearrangement joins TRBV11-3 to TRBJ2-5; 7 nucleotides match TRBD1. V trimming: 3 bases; J trimming: 5 bases; junction bases outside the gene matches: 3. Germline CDR1 is SGHNT and CDR2 is YENEEA. The CDR3 has 13 residues. The CDR3 loop is CASSFGQEETQYF. DNA for the CDR3: TGTGCCAGCAGCTTCGGACAGGAGGAGACCCAGTACTTC.

The chain recombines TRBV7-2 with TRBJ1-2; D possibly corresponds to TRBD1 (5 bases). Trimming removed 5 bases from V and 4 bases from J, with 17 bases in between. Germline values: CDR1 SGHTA, CDR2 FQGNSA. The CDR3 is 15 residues long. The CDR3: CASSPPMGEPYGYTF. For the CDR3, the DNA is TGTGCCAGCAGCCCTCCGATGGGGGAGCCCTATGGCTACACCTTC. The full variable domain, its missing parts supplied by reference TRBV7-2 and TRBJ1-2, is GAGVSQSPSNKVTEKGKDVELRCDPISGHTALYWYRQSLGQGLEFLIYFQGNSAPDKSGLPSDRFSAERTGGSVSTLTIQRTQQEDSAVYLCASSPPMGEPYGYTFGSGTRLTVV.

This chain links TRBV7-2 with TRBJ1-1; TRBD1 agrees at 7 bases. This CDR3 is 15 amino acids long. Germline V gene sequence: CDR1 SGHTA, CDR2 FQGNSA. With 3 bases clipped from V and 0 bases from J, the junction kept 4 bases outside the gene matches. The CDR3 nucleotides read TGTGCCAGCAGCTTTAACAGGGGCTTGAACACTGAAGCTTTCTTT. This encodes CASSFNRGLNTEAFF. Together with reference TRBV7-2 and TRBJ1-1, the CDR3 gives the full variable domain: GAGVSQSPSNKVTEKGKDVELRCDPISGHTALYWYRQSLGQGLEFLIYFQGNSAPDKSGLPSDRFSAERTGGSVSTLTIQRTQQEDSAVYLCASSFNRGLNTEAFFGQGTRLTVV.

V usage is TRBV9 and J usage is TRBJ2-1; possibly TRBD2 for D (6 bases). Germline-derived CDR1 and CDR2 are SGDLS and YYNGEE. Trimming shortened V by 4 bases and J by 6 bases, and 11 bases separated the two germline ends. The CDR3 is 13 residues long. CDR3 DNA sequence: TGTGCCAGCAGCCGGGACTTTCCCAATGAGCAGTTCTTC. As protein: CASSRDFPNEQFF.

The chain has TRBV2 and TRBJ2-7; the match to TRBD2 covers 8 bases. The ends lost 1 base at V and 0 bases at J; junction bases unmatched: 11. CDR1 SNHLY and CDR2 FYNNEI come from the germline V gene. This CDR3 contains 18 residues. The DNA of the CDR3 is TGTGCCAGCAGTGAAGGGGCCGGACTAGCTGATAACTCCTACGAGCAGTACTTC. Its translation is CASSEGAGLADNSYEQYF.

The rearrangement joins TRBV6-1 to TRBJ2-7; maybe TRBD2 (6 bases). V lost 0 bases and J 4 bases, leaving 13 bases between the germline ends. Germline V gene lookup returns CDR1 MNHNS and CDR2 SASEGT. There are 15 residues in the CDR3. The CDR3 loop is CASSEAEGSWYEQYF. The DNA of the CDR3 is TGTGCCAGCAGTGAAGCGGAGGGGTCATGGTACGAGCAGTACTTC.

The chain couples TRBV6-6 to TRBJ1-3, with a tentative D call TRBD1 (6 bases). The CDR3 extends over 14 amino acids. The germline V and J ends were trimmed by 5 bases and 9 bases, with 17 bases remaining between them. Germline V lookup: CDR1 MNHNY, CDR2 SVGAGI (reference sequence). The CDR3 spells CASSPQGLAGTIYF. For the CDR3, the DNA is TGTGCCAGCAGTCCACAGGGTCTGGCGGGCACCATATATTTT.

The J gene is TRBJ2-7, the V gene TRBV11-3; 7 nucleotides align to TRBD1. Germline V gives CDR1 SGHNT, CDR2 YENEEA. V shed 5 bases and J 3 bases; nucleotides not matched to a gene: 4. The CDR3 spans 13 residues. CDR3 nucleotides: TGTGCCAGCAGCATTACAGGGGACTACGAGCAGTACTTC. It yields the protein CASSITGDYEQYF.

The gene calls are TRBV7-9 and TRBJ2-3; D call uncertain. The CDR3 covers 14 residues. The germline V gene has CDR1 SEHNR and CDR2 FQNEAQ (reference sequence). V lost 5 bases, J lost 0 bases, and 9 bases lay in between. CDR3 coding DNA: TGTGCCAGCAGCCCCGAAAGAAGCACAGATACGCAGTATTTT. Protein: CASSPERSTDTQYF.

This chain uses TRBV12-5 with TRBJ1-1; no clear D gene. The CDR3 runs 15 residues. Trimming took off 0 bases at V and 0 bases at J, with 8 bases between the two ends. The germline V gene has CDR1 LGHNT and CDR2 FRNRAP. The CDR3 spells CASGLVVSLNTEAFF. The CDR3 DNA is TGTGCTAGTGGTTTGGTAGTCAGTTTGAACACTGAAGCTTTCTTT.

CDR3 in amino acids: CASSQDGKISYNEQFF. Written as DNA, the CDR3 is TGTGCCAGCAGCCAAGATGGTAAGATATCCTACAATGAGCAGTTCTTC. V is TRBV3-1 (or the pseudogene TRBV3-2) and J is TRBJ2-1; the D is unclear. Trimming took 0 bases from V and 1 from J, leaving 10 bases between them. Germline CDR1 LGHDT, CDR2 YNNKEL (reference sequence). The CDR3 totals 16 residues.